This T cell receptor beta chain was found in a study of monozygotic twins with inflammatory bowel disease. Overall study results and limits: Varying immunosuppressive regimens may have increased patient repertoire variability.

TCRdb reprocessed the 5' RACE reads, keeping one entry per CDR3 protein, no DNA. The data show approximately 400,000 distinct CDR3 sequences, and the top ten clones hold approximately 2.4%. Points on this clonotype: The antigen remains unidentified.

The sequenced material came from blood. The receptor was isolated from a human donor with ulcerative colitis or Crohn's disease, or a healthy co-twin of an affected twin (not recorded which).

The chain's CDR3 is CASSWDRGAETQYF. The chain has TRBV7-2 and TRBJ2-5; TCRdb returns TRBD1, unconfirmable since there is no DNA. CDR1 SGHTA and CDR2 FQGNSA come from the germline V gene. The CDR3 covers 14 residues.